One and the same sample provided the 31 T cell receptor beta chains below, sequenced in a study of cytomegalovirus exposure and HLA in healthy donors. Researchers ran the PCR with 60 Vbeta and 13 Jbeta primers. The repertoire was sequenced with immunoSEQ multiplex PCR; TCRdb's copy has only in-frame clones and lacks some. The table for this sample gives some 140,000 clones. Sequencing used PBMCs. These receptors originate from a woman in her thirties or forties in good health and CMV-seronegative.

V usage is TRBV6-5 and J usage is TRBJ2-7; D gene unclear. This CDR3 spans 14 amino acids. Looked up from germline, CDR1 is MNHEY and CDR2 is SVGAGI. V was cut by 2 bases and J by 2 bases, with 10 bases left in between. CDR3 in amino acids: CASSYDYDTYEQYF. The CDR3 DNA sequence: TGTGCCAGCAGTTACGATTACGACACCTACGAGCAGTACTTC.

V is TRBV28 and J is TRBJ2-7; TRBD2 is a possible D gene (5 bases). Trimming shortened V by 3 bases and J by 6 bases, and 18 bases separated the two germline ends. The length of the CDR3 is 15 residues. Germline V lookup: CDR1 MDHEN, CDR2 SYDVKM. The CDR3 sequence: CASSLGRQVRGEQYF. The CDR3 coding sequence is TGTGCCAGCAGTTTGGGTCGGCAGGTACGGGGCGAGCAGTACTTC.

J is TRBJ2-6 and V is TRBV5-8; 14 bases are shared with TRBD2. The CDR3 is 20 amino acids. CDR1 and CDR2 from the germline V gene are SGHTS and YDEGEE. The V segment lost 1 base and the J segment 0 bases; nucleotides outside the gene matches: 6. The CDR3 coding sequence is TGTGCCAGCAGCTTGAGGGGACTAGCGGGGGCCATCTCTGGGGCCAACGTCCTGACTTTC. Its protein product is CASSLRGLAGAISGANVLTF.

The V gene is TRBV7-2, the J gene TRBJ1-2; a weak D match, TRBD1 (6 bases). CDR1 and CDR2 from the germline V gene are SGHTA and FQGNSA. The CDR3 runs to 12 residues. V lost 5 bases to trimming and J lost 6 bases, with 10 bases between them. The CDR3 reads CASSLDRHGYTF. For the CDR3, the DNA is TGTGCCAGCAGCCTAGACAGGCATGGCTACACCTTC.

The chain links TRBV2 to TRBJ2-7; a possible D gene is TRBD2 (5 bases). This CDR3 has 12 amino acids. Germline V gene lookup returns CDR1 SNHLY and CDR2 FYNNEI. Trimming took off 8 bases at V and 3 bases at J, with 11 bases between the two ends. CDR3 nucleotides: TGTGCCAGCCGGGGTCCCTTCTACGAGCAGTACTTC. Its protein product is CASRGPFYEQYF.

The V call is TRBV5-1, the J call TRBJ1-2; D might be TRBD1 (5 bases). V dropped 4 bases and J dropped 4 bases, with 11 bases sitting between them. The CDR3 is 13 amino acids. In germline, CDR1 is SGHRS, CDR2 YFSETQ. The CDR3 DNA is TGCGCCAGCAGCGATGACAGTAGCTATGGCTACACCTTC. This encodes CASSDDSSYGYTF.

The genes are TRBV7-6 and TRBJ1-2; TRBD1 is a possible D gene (6 bases). Per germline, CDR1 SGHVS and CDR2 FNYEAQ. Deletions cut 5 bases from V and 4 bases from J, with 11 bases between. The CDR3 covers 13 residues. Here the CDR3 reads CASSPDRLYGYTF. The CDR3 DNA reads as TGTGCCAGCAGCCCTGACAGGCTCTATGGCTACACCTTC.

Concerning this clone itself: An end of the junction does not agree with germline; a read error may underlie this. This rearrangement joins TRBV7-7 to TRBJ1-2; D possibly corresponds to TRBD1 (6 bases). CDR3 length: 18 amino acids. In germline, CDR1 is SSHAT, CDR2 FNYEAQ (reference sequence). The CDR3 reads CASSLEGNQGQGIYGYTF. The CDR3 DNA sequence: TGTGCTAGCAGCTTAGAGGGGAATCAGGGGCAGGGTATCTATGGCTACACCTTC.

This sequence joins TRBV15 and TRBJ2-5; 7 bases agree with TRBD2. The V gene's germline CDR1 is LNHNV and CDR2 YYDKDF (reference sequence). The CDR3 length is 16 residues. The ends lost 1 base at V and 5 bases at J; junction bases unmatched: 10. The CDR3 DNA sequence: TGTGCCACCAGCAGAGTGATAGGCCAGCGGGGCGAGACCCAGTACTTC. It is translated as CATSRVIGQRGETQYF.

The chain uses TRBV7-2 and TRBJ1-3; D is unresolved. Germline V gene lookup returns CDR1 SGHTA and CDR2 FQGNSA. V lost 5 bases and J 0 bases, leaving 11 bases between the germline ends. This CDR3 has 15 residues. As DNA, the CDR3 is TGTGCCAGCAGCCCTCGACAAACCTCTGGAAACACCATATATTTT. As protein: CASSPRQTSGNTIYF.

This rearrangement joins TRBV19 to TRBJ1-3; 8 nucleotides line up with TRBD1. Germline loops: CDR1 LNHDA, CDR2 SQIVND (reference sequence). V was clipped by 5 bases and J by 0 bases; unmatched bases: 3. The CDR3 sequence is 15 residues long. The CDR3 spells CASSPGTGSGNTIYF. CDR3 nucleotide sequence: TGTGCCAGTAGTCCCGGGACAGGCTCTGGAAACACCATATATTTT.

This chain links TRBV28 with TRBJ2-1, with D possibly TRBD1 on 6 matching bases. The ends were cut back, 5 bases at V and 4 bases at J, with 18 bases in the middle. CDR1 MDHEN and CDR2 SYDVKM come from the germline V gene. The length of the CDR3 is 16 residues. CDR3 in amino acids: CASSPTDRSAYNEQFF. In DNA, the CDR3 is TGTGCCAGCAGTCCAACCGACAGGTCAGCTTACAATGAGCAGTTCTTC. The whole variable domain, filled in from reference TRBV28 and TRBJ2-1, reads DVKVTQSSRYLVKRTGEKVFLECVQDMDHENMFWYRQDPGLGLRLIYFSYDVKMKEKGDIPEGYSVSREKKERFSLILESASTNQTSMYLCASSPTDRSAYNEQFFGPGTRLTVL.

This sequence joins TRBV7-9 and TRBJ1-1, with 8 nucleotides matching TRBD1. The CDR3 length is 15 residues. After removal of 5 bases from V and 6 bases from J, the junction contained 11 bases not matched to a gene. CDR1 and CDR2 (germline): SEHNR, FQNEAQ (reference sequence). The CDR3 coding sequence is TGTGCCAGCAGCCCCCAACCGACAGGGGTGTCTGAAGCTTTCTTT. Translation gives CASSPQPTGVSEAFF.

The chain carries TRBV27 and TRBJ1-1; a possible D gene is TRBD1 (6 bases). The V end lost 5 bases, the J end lost 1 base, and 17 bases lay between the germline ends. This CDR3 region has 16 residues. CDR1 and CDR2 from the germline V gene are MNHEY and SMNVEV (reference sequence). The CDR3 sequence: CASSRGWGNPNTEAFF. CDR3 nucleotide sequence: TGTGCCAGCAGTAGGGGGTGGGGAAACCCGAACACTGAAGCTTTCTTT.

The chain is built from TRBV4-1 and TRBJ2-7; D perhaps matches TRBD1 (6 bases). There are 19 residues in the CDR3. Between the trimmed V and J ends, which lost 0 bases and 2 bases, there was a span of 23 bases. Germline V gene data show CDR1 as MGHRA and CDR2 as YSYEKL. This CDR3 is CASSQDQGQGPYAPYEQYF. The CDR3 region has the DNA TGCGCCAGCAGCCAAGATCAAGGGCAGGGGCCGTATGCACCCTACGAGCAGTACTTC.

This sequence joins TRBV4-3 and TRBJ1-6; D is unclear. The CDR3 runs 16 residues. In germline, CDR1 is LGHNA, CDR2 YSLEER. The V end lost 1 base, the J end lost 6 bases, and 13 bases lay between the germline ends. The DNA of the CDR3 is TGCGCCAGCAGCCAAGTCGGGAGGCCCACTAATTCACCCCTCCACTTT. Translation gives CASSQVGRPTNSPLHF.

V and J are TRBV11-2 and TRBJ1-4; D not resolved. CDR3 length: 13 residues. Germline CDR1 and CDR2: SGHAT and FQNNGV. V dropped 5 bases and J dropped 5 bases, with 9 bases sitting between them. The CDR3 reads CASSPTPNEKLFF. In nucleotides, the CDR3 is TGTGCCAGCAGCCCCACTCCGAATGAAAAACTGTTTTTT.

This chain links TRBV27 with TRBJ1-2; D uncertain. CDR3 length: 13 residues. Germline V gives CDR1 MNHEY, CDR2 SMNVEV (reference sequence). V was shortened by 2 bases and J by 5 bases, with 9 bases between the two germline ends. CDR3 loop: CASSLRRGYGYTF. DNA of the CDR3: TGTGCCAGCAGTTTACGGCGGGGTTATGGCTACACCTTC.

The chain has TRBV27 and TRBJ1-6; no definite D call. The CDR3 has 14 amino acids. The germline V and J ends were trimmed by 4 bases and 10 bases, with 14 bases remaining between them. Germline CDR1 reads MNHEY; CDR2 reads SMNVEV (reference sequence). The CDR3 DNA sequence: TGTGCCAGCAGTTCAGTGTGGGCGAGATCACCCCTCCACTTT. It translates to CASSSVWARSPLHF.

V is TRBV18 and J is TRBJ2-3; no reliable D call. The V gene lost 5 bases and the J gene lost 4 bases, with 10 bases spanning the gap. Germline CDR1 and CDR2: KGHSH and LQKENI. CDR3 length: 13 amino acids. CDR3 in DNA: TGTGCCAGCTCATCCCGACTGGCAGATACGCAGTATTTT. Residues: CASSSRLADTQYF.

This sequence joins TRBV18 and TRBJ1-1, with no clear D. CDR1 and CDR2 from the germline V gene are KGHSH and LQKENI. The ends were cut back, 2 bases at V and 10 bases at J, with 11 bases in the middle. There are 12 residues in the CDR3. The CDR3 here is CASSPNTVVAFF. The DNA of the CDR3 is TGTGCCAGCTCACCAAATACAGTGGTAGCTTTCTTT.

V is TRBV18 and J is TRBJ1-5, with D possibly TRBD1 on 6 matching bases. Trimming left V 3 bases short and J 4 bases short, with 13 bases between. CDR3 length: 15 residues. The germline V gene has CDR1 KGHSH and CDR2 LQKENI. The CDR3 protein is CASSPPGVRNQPQHF. CDR3 bases: TGTGCCAGCTCACCTCCAGGGGTTCGAAATCAGCCCCAGCATTTT.

The CDR3 DNA sequence: TGTGCCAGCAGCCCCCAAATCGAGCAGTACTTC. Translating it yields CASSPQIEQYF. This rearrangement joins TRBV7-2 to TRBJ2-7, with D unresolved. Trimming pared 5 bases from V and 6 bases from J, leaving 8 bases between. Germline CDR1 is SGHTA and CDR2 is FQGNSA. This CDR3 comprises 11 residues.

The chain is built from TRBV28 and TRBJ1-5; possibly TRBD1 for D (6 bases). Germline lookup yields CDR1 MDHEN and CDR2 SYDVKM. The CDR3 sequence is 14 residues long. The V end lost 11 bases, the J end lost 4 bases, and 18 bases lay between the germline ends. For the CDR3, the DNA is TGTGCCGGGGGCTCGGGAGGTGAAAATCAGCCCCAGCATTTT. Its protein is CAGGSGGENQPQHF.

V usage is TRBV28 and J usage is TRBJ1-2; D gene ambiguous. Germline CDR1 reads MDHEN; CDR2 reads SYDVKM. V lost 3 bases, J lost 2 bases, and 13 bases lay in between. The CDR3 runs 15 residues. DNA of the CDR3: TGTGCCAGCAGTTTCTGGAGGGTTCAAAACTATGGCTACACCTTC. It is translated as CASSFWRVQNYGYTF.

The V call is TRBV28, the J call TRBJ1-2; D gene uncertain. Germline CDR1 is MDHEN and CDR2 is SYDVKM. V was pared by 6 bases and J by 9 bases, with 8 bases between. The CDR3 covers 10 residues. In DNA, the CDR3 is TGTGCCAGCAGACTTTATAGCTACACCTTC. Encoded protein: CASRLYSYTF.

The rearrangement joins TRBV5-1 to TRBJ2-2; D is uncertain. V was cut by 4 bases and J by 4 bases, with 23 bases left in between. CDR1 is SGHRS and CDR2 is YFSETQ in the germline V gene. This CDR3 comprises 18 residues. The CDR3 coding sequence is TGCGCCAGCAGCCCGACCCTCCGGGTCTCAACGGTCACCGGGGAGCTGTTTTTT. Encoded protein: CASSPTLRVSTVTGELFF.

The chain has TRBV2 and TRBJ2-3, with no clear D. The CDR3 consists of 13 residues. The V gene lost 3 bases and the J gene lost 4 bases, with 8 bases spanning the gap. The germline V gene has CDR1 SNHLY and CDR2 FYNNEI. CDR3 loop: CASSDQRSDTQYF. The CDR3 region has the DNA TGTGCCAGCAGTGATCAACGGTCAGATACGCAGTATTTT.

This chain joins TRBV7-2 and TRBJ1-2; TRBD1 might be the D (5 bases). The ends were cut back, 5 bases at V and 6 bases at J, with 13 bases in the middle. The CDR3 is made up of 13 amino acids. CDR1 SGHTA and CDR2 FQGNSA come from the germline V gene. The CDR3 is CASSHQGSDGYTF. The CDR3 DNA is TGTGCCAGCAGCCACCAGGGCTCCGATGGCTACACCTTC.

The chain is built from TRBV5-6 and TRBJ1-1; 10 nucleotides line up with TRBD1. V was clipped by 0 bases and J by 6 bases; unmatched bases: 8. Per germline, CDR1 SGHDT and CDR2 YYEEEE. The CDR3 runs 16 residues. In DNA, the CDR3 is TGTGCCAGCAGCTTGGCCGGGACAGGGGTGGTAGCTGAAGCTTTCTTT. Its translation is CASSLAGTGVVAEAFF.

Comment on this clone: Different DNA sequences within this sample yield the same CDR3. This sequence joins TRBV11-2 and TRBJ2-5; D not resolved. Germline V lookup: CDR1 SGHAT, CDR2 FQNNGV. Between the trimmed V and J ends, which lost 5 bases and 2 bases, there was a span of 3 bases. CDR3 length: 11 residues. The CDR3 loop is CASSLQETQYF. The CDR3 coding sequence is TGTGCCAGCAGCCTTCAAGAGACCCAGTACTTC.